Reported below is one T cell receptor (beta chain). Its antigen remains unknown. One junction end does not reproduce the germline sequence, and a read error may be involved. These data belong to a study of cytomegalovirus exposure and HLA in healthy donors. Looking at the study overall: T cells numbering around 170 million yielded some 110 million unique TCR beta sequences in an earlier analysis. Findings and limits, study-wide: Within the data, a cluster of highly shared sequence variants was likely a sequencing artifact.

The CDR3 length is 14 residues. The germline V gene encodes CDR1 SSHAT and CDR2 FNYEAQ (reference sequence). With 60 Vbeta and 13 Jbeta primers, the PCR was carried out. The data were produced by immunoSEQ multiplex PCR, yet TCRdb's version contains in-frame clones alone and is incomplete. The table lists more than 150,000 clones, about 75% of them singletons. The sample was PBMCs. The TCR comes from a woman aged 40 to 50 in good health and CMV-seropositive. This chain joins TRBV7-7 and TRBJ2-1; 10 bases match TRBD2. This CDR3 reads CASSPVRTSGEQFF. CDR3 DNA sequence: TGTGCTAGCAGCCCCGTCCGGACTAGCGGTGAGCAGTTCTTC.